Described below is a single T cell receptor beta chain sequence and its context. The target of this receptor is not known. One base away there is no much larger clone; base qualities are not given. The entry originates in a study of blood T cell repertoires in COVID-19 (dated by TCRdb to the early 2020s). For the study in its entirety: The collaborator samples originated in the United States, Italy and Spain and spanned the acute and convalescent phases of COVID-19. Subjects who had been exposed to COVID-19, were actively infected with it, or had recovered from it provided the deeply sampled blood TCRbeta repertoires that made up the dataset. The repertoires were released in a freely available public database intended as a resource for research on the immune response to SARS-CoV-2. The sample metadata nearly always contained a de-identified subject ID, COVID-19 status, age in years and sex. HLA class I and class II types, where available, came from metadata supplied by the sample provider rather than from assay-based typing. Samples were obtained from the ongoing ImmuneRACE study (first 160 participants) and from about 1,300 subjects provided by 6 global collaborators. The material from the prospective study consisted of cDNA or gDNA derived from T cells, B-cell-depleted T cells, or PBMCs. The study at large found these results: The quantity of clinical and demographic metadata differed by source and by participant and was supplied without curation.

Its CDR3 holds 15 amino acids, cysteine through phenylalanine. CDR3 DNA is the only sequence kept; it has 45 bases, read in frame from the first base. Germline trimming amounts to 5 bases on V and 4 bases on J, with 6 as the count of junction bases outside the gene matches. The germline V gene sets CDR1 to MNHEY and CDR2 to SVGAGI. Enrolling through a virtual design, the prospective study's participants ranged in age from about 18 to 89 years and lived across 24 United States geographic areas. In the prospective study, cohorts were assigned on the basis of participant-reported clinical history obtained from a screening survey and a study questionnaire. Recovered participants in ImmuneRACE Cohort 3 were defined as having two consecutive negative NP/OP PCR tests, clearance from a healthcare professional, or resolution of symptoms. Each participant in the prospective study had whole blood, serum and a nasopharyngeal or oropharyngeal swab collected by mobile phlebotomists. Prospective study participants could optionally give additional blood draws and questionnaires over a 2-month period. Blood samples from the prospective study were shipped frozen or at room temperature prior to DNA extraction.

TCRbeta CDR3 regions were amplified from genomic DNA using the immunoSEQ Assay, a bias-controlled multiplex PCR. Per the authors' processing: Within the assay, amplification of reference gene primers was used to estimate how many nucleated cells each sample contained. Sequence reads were collapsed and filtered to measure the absolute abundance of every unique TCRbeta CDR3 rearrangement. For each sample, productive Simpson clonality was calculated by taking the square root of Simpson's diversity index across productive rearrangements. TCRdb re-hosts the immuneACCESS table, in-frame sequences only. Its copies lack some clones; in the studies checked, an unresolved V gene accounts for under half of them, and the cause for the rest is not known. The DNA gave D and trimming, while V, J and clone size come from that table. Present in this sample are over 110,000 clones, about 90% of which were seen just once. Around 11% of the sample is in the top ten clones.

The sample was PBMCs or T cells enriched from blood (not recorded which). The receptor's source is a man in his sixties who had recovered from COVID-19. Rearrangement joined TRBV6-5 to TRBJ2-1; 9 central nucleotides agree with TRBD1. CDR3 loop: CASSRRQGGYNEQFF. The DNA is TGTGCCAGCAGTCGTCGACAGGGGGGTTACAATGAGCAGTTCTTC.